This T cell receptor beta chain was obtained from a study of blood T cell repertoires in COVID-19. Produced via immunoSEQ multiplex PCR; TCRdb's table is partial and in-frame only. The sample consists of 71,000 or so clones, about four fifths of them appearing once. The sequence came from a man in his forties or fifties with acute or convalescent COVID-19. The specimen was peripheral blood.

CDR3 residues: CAISGDRGLTEAFF. Here the CDR3 DNA reads TGTGCCATCAGTGGAGACAGGGGGCTCACTGAAGCTTTCTTT. The gene calls are TRBV10-3 and TRBJ1-1; TRBD1 matches at 10 bases. This CDR3 has 14 residues. Unmatched junction bases numbered 3, after V lost 4 bases and J lost 4 bases. Germline CDR1 ENHRY, CDR2 SYGVKD.